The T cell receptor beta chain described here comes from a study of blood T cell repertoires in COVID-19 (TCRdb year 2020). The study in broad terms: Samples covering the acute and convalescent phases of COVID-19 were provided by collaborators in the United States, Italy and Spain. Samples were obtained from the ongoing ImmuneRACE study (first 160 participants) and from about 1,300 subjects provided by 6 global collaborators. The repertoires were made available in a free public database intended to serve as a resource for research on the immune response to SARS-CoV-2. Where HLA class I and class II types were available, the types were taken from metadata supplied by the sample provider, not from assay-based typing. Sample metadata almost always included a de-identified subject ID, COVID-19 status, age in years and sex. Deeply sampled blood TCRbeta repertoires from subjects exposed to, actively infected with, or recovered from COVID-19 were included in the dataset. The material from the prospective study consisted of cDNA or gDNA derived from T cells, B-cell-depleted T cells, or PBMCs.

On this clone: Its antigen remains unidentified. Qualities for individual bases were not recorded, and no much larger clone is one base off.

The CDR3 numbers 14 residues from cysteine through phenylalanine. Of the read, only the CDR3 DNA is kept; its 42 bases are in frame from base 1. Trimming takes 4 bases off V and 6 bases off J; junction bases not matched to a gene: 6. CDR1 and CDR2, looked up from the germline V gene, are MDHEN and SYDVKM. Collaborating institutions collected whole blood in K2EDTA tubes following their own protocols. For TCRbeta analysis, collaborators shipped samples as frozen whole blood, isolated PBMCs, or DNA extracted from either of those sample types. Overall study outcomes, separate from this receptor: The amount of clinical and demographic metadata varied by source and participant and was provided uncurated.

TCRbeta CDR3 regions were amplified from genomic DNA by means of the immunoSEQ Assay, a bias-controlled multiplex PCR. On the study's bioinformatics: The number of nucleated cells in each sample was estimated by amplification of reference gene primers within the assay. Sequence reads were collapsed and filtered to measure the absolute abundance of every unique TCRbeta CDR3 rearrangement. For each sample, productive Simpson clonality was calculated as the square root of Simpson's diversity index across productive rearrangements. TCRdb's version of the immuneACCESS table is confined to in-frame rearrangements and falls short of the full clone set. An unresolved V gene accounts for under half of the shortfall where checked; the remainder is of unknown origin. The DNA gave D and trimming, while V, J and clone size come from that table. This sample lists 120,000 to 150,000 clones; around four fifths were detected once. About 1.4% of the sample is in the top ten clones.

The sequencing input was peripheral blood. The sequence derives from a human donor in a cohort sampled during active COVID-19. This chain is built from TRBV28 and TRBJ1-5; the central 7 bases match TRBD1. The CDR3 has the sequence CASSSQTGIQPQHF. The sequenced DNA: TGTGCCAGCAGTTCACAGACAGGGATTCAGCCCCAGCATTTT.